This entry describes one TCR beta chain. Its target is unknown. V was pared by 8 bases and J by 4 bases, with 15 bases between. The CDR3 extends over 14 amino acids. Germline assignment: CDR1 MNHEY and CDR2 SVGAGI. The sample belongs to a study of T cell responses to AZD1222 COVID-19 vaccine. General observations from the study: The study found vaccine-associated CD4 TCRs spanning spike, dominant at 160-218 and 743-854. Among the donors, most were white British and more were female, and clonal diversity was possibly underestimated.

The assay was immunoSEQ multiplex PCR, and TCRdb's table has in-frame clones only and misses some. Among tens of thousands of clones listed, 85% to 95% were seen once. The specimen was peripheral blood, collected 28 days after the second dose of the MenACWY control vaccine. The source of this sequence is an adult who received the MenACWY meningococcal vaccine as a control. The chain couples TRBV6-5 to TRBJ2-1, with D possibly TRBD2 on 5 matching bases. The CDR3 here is CASSDSGTYNEQFF. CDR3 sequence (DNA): TGTGCCAGCTCAGACTCGGGAACTTACAATGAGCAGTTCTTC.